This note documents a single T cell receptor beta chain sequence. Its antigen is as yet unknown. This entry is derived from a study of PD-1 blockade in classical Hodgkin lymphoma. Study-wide results and caveats: Healthy donors were reported to have higher baseline TCR diversity than newly diagnosed patients.

Germline trimming cut 6 bases from V and 3 bases from J; bases unmatched to any gene: 1. The germline CDR1 and CDR2 sequences are MGHDK and SYGVNS. The CDR3 covers 13 residues. Time point: cycle 4 day 1 (C4D1), after less than 7 weeks of nivolumab. In every patient, relapse followed autologous stem cell transplantation, while exposure to brentuximab vedotin differed. Starting with thawed PBMCs, CD4+ T cells were purified by magnetic negative selection. Here immunoSEQ multiplex PCR was the method, and the copy in TCRdb shows in-frame clones only, minus some. The table lists about 1,800 clones, 85% of them singletons, with around 38% in the top ten.

The J gene is TRBJ2-7, the V gene TRBV25-1; 11 bases align to TRBD2. This receptor was identified in a human donor with classical Hodgkin lymphoma. The specimen was CD4+ T cells from blood, collected before the fourth cycle of nivolumab. CDR3 amino acids: CASRGTSGYEQYF. The CDR3 nucleotides are TGTGCCAGCAGGGGGACTAGCGGCTACGAGCAGTACTTC.